This TCR beta chain was sequenced in a study of PD-1 blockade in mismatch repair-deficient tumors. For the study at large: All were previously treated, progressing patients with over 9 mismatch repair-deficient cancer types.

The CDR3 has 13 residues. Germline V gene data show CDR1 as LNHDA and CDR2 as SQIVND (reference sequence). V shed 5 bases and J shed 7 bases, with 15 bases lying between them. Mismatch repair deficiency was confirmed in all patients, by PCR or immunohistochemistry. Produced via immunoSEQ multiplex PCR; TCRdb's table is partial and in-frame only. Counted here are over 100,000 clones, approximately 80% occurring once; the ten biggest clones make up 4% to 5%. This sequence joins TRBV19 and TRBJ2-7; D gene unclear. The source of this sequence is an adult with mismatch repair-deficient cancer. This material consisted of peripheral blood, taken roughly 60 weeks after starting pembrolizumab. This chain's CDR3 is CASSPGPPLEQYF. CDR3 nucleotide sequence: TGTGCCAGTAGTCCGGGCCCCCCCTTAGAGCAGTACTTC.